This passage covers 11 T cell receptor beta chains from one sample sequenced in a study of blood T cell repertoires in COVID-19 (dated by TCRdb to the early 2020s). Library preparation used the immunoSEQ multiplex PCR assay. This immuneACCESS table, as held by TCRdb, lists in-frame sequences with V and J called but not all clones. Of the missing ones, under half trace to an unresolved V gene in checked studies; the others have no known cause. The sample records approximately 240,000 clones, roughly 82% of which are singletons. Jointly, the top ten make up 4.5% to 5% of the sample. Sequenced: peripheral blood. The receptors shown here come from an elderly woman with active or convalescent COVID-19.

The chain employs TRBV6-5 and TRBJ2-3; D call uncertain. Germline V gene data show CDR1 as MNHEY and CDR2 as SVGAGI. V shed 5 bases and J shed 6 bases, with 9 bases lying between them. The CDR3 runs to 12 residues. The chain's CDR3 is CASSPGIDTQYF. The CDR3 nucleotides are TGTGCCAGCAGTCCAGGAATTGATACGCAGTATTTT.

The chain uses TRBV6-1 and TRBJ1-1; TRBD1 aligns across 8 bases. The CDR3 is 14 amino acids. J was trimmed by 7 bases and V by 3 bases; bases with no gene match: 7. Germline values: CDR1 MNHNS, CDR2 SASEGT. The CDR3 nucleotides read TGTGCCAGCAGTGACAGGGGGCTGATCAGTGAAGCTTTCTTT. It translates to CASSDRGLISEAFF.

The genes are TRBV28 and TRBJ1-2, with a tentative D call TRBD1 (6 bases). Trimming left V 7 bases short and J 0 bases short, with 9 bases between. Germline V gives CDR1 MDHEN, CDR2 SYDVKM. This CDR3 region has 13 residues. The CDR3 DNA sequence: TGTGCCAGCAAACAGGGTCCTAACTATGGCTACACCTTC. Its translation: CASKQGPNYGYTF.

This clone was seen a single time. The genes are TRBV5-4 and TRBJ2-2; D possibly corresponds to TRBD1 (6 bases). CDR3 length: 16 residues. CDR1 and CDR2 from the germline V gene are SGHNT and YYREEE (reference sequence). V shed 4 bases and J shed 4 bases, with 17 bases lying between them. CDR3 protein: CASSGRVGGSTGELFF. The CDR3 DNA reads as TGTGCCAGCAGCGGCAGGGTAGGGGGATCCACCGGGGAGCTGTTTTTT.

The chain recombines TRBV7-9 with TRBJ1-5; TRBD1 is a possible D gene (6 bases). V lost 6 bases, J lost 9 bases, and 15 bases lay in between. The CDR3 totals 13 residues. Per the germline V gene, CDR1 is SEHNR and CDR2 is FQNEAQ (reference sequence). Written as DNA, the CDR3 is TGTGCCAGCAGTTTCACAGGGACGGGGCCCCAGCATTTT. This codes for CASSFTGTGPQHF.

The chain is built from TRBV2 and TRBJ2-2; a possible D gene is TRBD1 (5 bases). The CDR3 is made up of 14 amino acids. CDR1 SNHLY and CDR2 FYNNEI come from the germline V gene. V was clipped by 3 bases and J by 0 bases, with 5 bases between them. Here the CDR3 DNA reads TGTGCCAGCAGTGACAGGGCGAACACCGGGGAGCTGTTTTTT. Translated, it gives CASSDRANTGELFF.

The V gene is TRBV5-4, the J gene TRBJ2-7, with 7 bases matching TRBD1. Looked up from germline, CDR1 is SGHNT and CDR2 is YYREEE (reference sequence). This CDR3 contains 15 residues. With V trimmed by 0 bases and J by 1 base, 4 bases remained unmatched. CDR3 residues: CASSLGGQPSYEQYF. CDR3 DNA sequence: TGTGCCAGCAGCTTGGGGGGACAGCCGTCCTACGAGCAGTACTTC.

The CDR3 DNA reads as TGTGCCAGCAGCGCGCCGGGACAGGGGATTGATGGCTACACCTTC. Translating gives CASSAPGQGIDGYTF. The chain carries TRBV7-9 and TRBJ1-2; 10 bases align to TRBD1. There are 15 residues in the CDR3. Germline V lookup: CDR1 SEHNR, CDR2 FQNEAQ (reference sequence). V was pared by 5 bases and J by 6 bases, with 9 bases of the junction left unmatched.

The chain joins TRBV5-1 to TRBJ2-7; weak D call: TRBD1 (6 bases). V lost 0 bases and J 0 bases, leaving 7 bases between the germline ends. Germline-derived CDR1 and CDR2 are SGHRS and YFSETQ. The length of the CDR3 is 14 residues. In DNA form, the CDR3 reads TGCGCCAGCAGCTTGGGACAGGTCTCCTACGAGCAGTACTTC. This encodes CASSLGQVSYEQYF. The full variable domain, rest sourced from reference TRBV5-1 and TRBJ2-7, is KAGVTQTPRYLIKTRGQQVTLSCSPISGHRSVSWYQQTPGQGLQFLFEYFSETQRNKGNFPGRFSGRQFSNSRSEMNVSTLELGDSALYLCASSLGQVSYEQYFGPGTRLTVT.

The V call is TRBV7-6, the J call TRBJ1-1; D gene ambiguous. This CDR3 contains 15 residues. Trimming took 1 base from V and 0 from J, leaving 9 bases between them. CDR1 is SGHVS and CDR2 is FNYEAQ in the germline V gene. The CDR3, as DNA: TGTGCCAGCAGCTTAGGGGCAGATATGAACACTGAAGCTTTCTTT. It translates to CASSLGADMNTEAFF.

This chain links TRBV10-3 with TRBJ1-1; 9 bases map to TRBD1. The J segment lost 4 bases and the V segment lost 2 bases, leaving 2 bases of the junction unmatched. The CDR3 covers 14 residues. Germline CDR1 ENHRY, CDR2 SYGVKD. The CDR3 DNA follows: TGTGCCATCAGTGAGGACAGGGGGATCACTGAAGCTTTCTTT. It specifies CAISEDRGITEAFF.